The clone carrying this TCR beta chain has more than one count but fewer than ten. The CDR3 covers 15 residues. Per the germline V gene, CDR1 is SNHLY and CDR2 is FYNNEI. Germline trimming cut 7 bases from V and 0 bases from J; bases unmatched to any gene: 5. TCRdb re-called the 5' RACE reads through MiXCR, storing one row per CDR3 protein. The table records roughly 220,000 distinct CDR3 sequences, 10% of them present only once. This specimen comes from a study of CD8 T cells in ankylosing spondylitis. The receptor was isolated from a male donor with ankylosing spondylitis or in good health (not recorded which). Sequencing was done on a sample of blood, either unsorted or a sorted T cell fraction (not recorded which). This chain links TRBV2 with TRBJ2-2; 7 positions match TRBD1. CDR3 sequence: CASTPQGANTGELFF. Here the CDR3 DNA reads TGTGCCAGCACCCCTCAGGGGGCGAACACCGGGGAGCTGTTTTTT.